The 21 T cell receptor beta chains below come from one sample, sequenced in a study of beta chain features in type 1 diabetes. Sequenced material consisted of expressed TCRB transcripts (all of the isolated RNA was reverse transcribed). Profiling relied on immunoSEQ multiplex PCR, and the TCRdb table lists in-frame clones only, not all of them. This table holds about 360,000 clones, around an eighth found once. The specimen was naive CD4+ T cells from blood. The receptors originated from a man between 18 and 35 years old in good health.

The rearrangement uses TRBV9 and TRBJ2-1; weak D call: TRBD2 (5 bases). This CDR3 has 15 residues. Trimming took 2 bases from V and 5 from J, leaving 14 bases between them. CDR1 is SGDLS, CDR2 YYNGEE, per germline. The CDR3 loop reads CASSVRLAPNNEQFF. The CDR3 DNA follows: TGTGCCAGCAGCGTTAGGTTAGCGCCTAACAATGAGCAGTTCTTC.

The chain employs TRBV7-2 and TRBJ2-1, with 7 bases matching TRBD2. V lost 5 bases and J lost 7; bases outside the gene matches: 8. The CDR3 extends over 14 amino acids. Looked up from germline, CDR1 is SGHTA and CDR2 is FQGNSA. CDR3 amino acids: CASSPRDYRNEQFF. For the CDR3, the DNA is TGTGCCAGCAGCCCCCGGGACTATCGAAATGAGCAGTTCTTC. Based on the CDR3 plus reference TRBV7-2 and TRBJ2-1, the full variable domain is GAGVSQSPSNKVTEKGKDVELRCDPISGHTALYWYRQSLGQGLEFLIYFQGNSAPDKSGLPSDRFSAERTGGSVSTLTIQRTQQEDSAVYLCASSPRDYRNEQFFGPGTRLTVL.

This clone was seen a few times. The CDR3 region is CASSEFKGGFHEQYF. CDR3 nucleotides: TGTGCCAGCAGTGAATTCAAAGGGGGTTTCCACGAGCAGTACTTC. The gene calls are TRBV25-1 and TRBJ2-5; D might be TRBD1 (6 bases). Near its end, the DNA agrees better with TRBJ2-7, so the J call may be wrong. Looked up from germline, CDR1 is MGHDK and CDR2 is SYGVNS. The CDR3 sequence is 15 residues long.

The chain combines TRBV18 with TRBJ2-1, with 9 bases aligning to TRBD2. V dropped 1 base and J dropped 6; count of bases not matched to a gene: 7. Per the germline V gene, CDR1 is KGHSH and CDR2 is LQKENI. The CDR3 extends over 16 amino acids. The CDR3 loop is CASSPRGGGASNEQFF. The CDR3 DNA reads as TGTGCCAGCTCACCACGTGGCGGGGGGGCCAGCAATGAGCAGTTCTTC.

The V call is TRBV15, the J call TRBJ2-7; TRBD2 aligns across 10 bases. This CDR3 comprises 16 residues. V trimming: 1 base; J trimming: 7 bases; junction bases outside the gene matches: 10. CDR1 LNHNV and CDR2 YYDKDF come from the germline V gene (reference sequence). The CDR3 loop is CATSRGIAGGFGEQYF. The CDR3 bases are TGTGCCACCAGCAGAGGCATAGCGGGAGGCTTCGGAGAGCAGTACTTC. Full variable domain (remainder filled in from reference TRBV15 and TRBJ2-7): DAMVIQNPRYQVTQFGKPVTLSCSQTLNHNVMYWYQQKSSQAPKLLFHYYDKDFNNEADTPDNFQSRRPNTSFCFLDIRSPGLGDTAMYLCATSRGIAGGFGEQYFGPGTRLTVT.

The chain is built from TRBV7-9 and TRBJ1-2; perhaps TRBD1 as D (5 bases). The CDR3 loop spans 14 amino acids. Trimming cost V 1 base and J 4 bases, with 10 bases left between them. Germline values: CDR1 SEHNR, CDR2 FQNEAQ (reference sequence). This CDR3 reads CASSLEGPVYGYTF. The CDR3 nucleotides read TGTGCCAGCAGCTTAGAGGGGCCTGTCTATGGCTACACCTTC.

V gene TRBV7-2 combines with J gene TRBJ2-5; TRBD2 matches 7 bases. This CDR3 region has 15 residues. CDR1 and CDR2 (germline): SGHTA, FQGNSA. J lost 1 base, V lost 1 base, and 3 bases had no gene match. DNA for the CDR3: TGTGCCAGCAGCTTAGTCCAGCGGGGCCAAGAGACCCAGTACTTC. Translation gives CASSLVQRGQETQYF.

The chain links TRBV5-4 to TRBJ2-1, with 10 positions matching TRBD2. The length of the CDR3 is 17 residues. V was pared by 0 bases and J by 4 bases, with 7 bases of the junction left unmatched. CDR1 SGHNT and CDR2 YYREEE come from the germline V gene (reference sequence). As DNA, the CDR3 is TGTGCCAGCAGCTTGGCCATCCGGACTAGCGGTTACAATGAGCAGTTCTTC. This sequence encodes CASSLAIRTSGYNEQFF.

The rearrangement uses TRBV7-9 and TRBJ2-1; 14 bases are a match to TRBD2. The CDR3 covers 17 residues. J gave up 8 bases and V 5 bases, and 11 bases lay outside the gene matches. Germline V CDR1 and CDR2: SEHNR, FQNEAQ (reference sequence). The CDR3 DNA is TGTGCCAGCAGCATCACGACTAGCGGGAGGGCCTGGGATGAGCAGTTCTTC. Its translation: CASSITTSGRAWDEQFF.

The chain couples TRBV6-6 to TRBJ1-1; 7 positions match TRBD1. This CDR3 is built from 13 residues. With V trimmed by 6 bases and J by 0 bases, 1 base remained unmatched. CDR1 and CDR2 (germline): MNHNY, SVGAGI (reference sequence). CDR3 protein: CASRQGMNTEAFF. The CDR3 region has the DNA TGTGCCAGCAGACAGGGGATGAACACTGAAGCTTTCTTT.

With regard to this clone: Germline and junction disagree at one end, which may indicate a read error. The chain combines TRBV9 with TRBJ2-1; D gene ambiguous. The CDR3 runs to 15 residues. The germline gives CDR1 SGDLS, CDR2 YYNGEE. The CDR3 DNA is TGTGCCAACAGCGTAGCTGGGCAGACCTACAATGAGCAGTTCTTC. Protein product: CANSVAGQTYNEQFF.

The rearrangement links TRBV9 to TRBJ1-5; D is undetermined. The CDR3 is 13 residues long. From germline, CDR1 is SGDLS and CDR2 YYNGEE. Trimming removed 3 bases from V and 6 bases from J, with 10 bases in between. The CDR3 sequence: CASSALPGQPQHF. Here the CDR3 DNA reads TGTGCCAGCAGCGCCCTTCCCGGTCAGCCCCAGCATTTT.

This clone appeared a few times. The V and J genes are TRBV7-3 and TRBJ2-2; D gene unclear. V shed 6 bases and J shed 5 bases, with 13 bases lying between them. In germline, CDR1 is SGHTA, CDR2 FQGTGA. CDR3 length equals 14 residues. As DNA, the CDR3 is TGTGCCAGCAGTTTGTTGACGGAGACCGGGGAGCTGTTTTTT. Encoded protein: CASSLLTETGELFF.

J is TRBJ1-2 and V is TRBV7-2, with D uncertain. The CDR3 is made up of 14 amino acids. The germline V and J ends were trimmed by 2 bases and 6 bases, with 13 bases remaining between them. Germline loops: CDR1 SGHTA, CDR2 FQGNSA. CDR3: CASSLSRVLHGYTF. In DNA, the CDR3 is TGTGCCAGCAGCTTAAGTCGGGTACTACATGGCTACACCTTC.

This clone showed up just a few times. The V gene is TRBV7-7, the J gene TRBJ2-5; 8 bases map to TRBD2. Germline V CDR1 and CDR2: SSHAT, FNYEAQ (reference sequence). V gave up 4 bases and J gave up 1 base; unmatched junction bases: 8. The CDR3 is 16 amino acids. DNA of the CDR3: TGTGCCAGCAGCTATTCTCGGACTAGCAGCCAAGAGACCCAGTACTTC. This translates into CASSYSRTSSQETQYF.

In its sample, this clone was seen a few times. The chain employs TRBV19 and TRBJ2-1, with TRBD2 matching 10 bases. Germline V gene data show CDR1 as LNHDA and CDR2 as SQIVND (reference sequence). The V gene end was trimmed by 5 bases and the J gene end by 4 bases; junction bases not matched to a gene: 5. This CDR3 comprises 15 residues. The chain's CDR3 is CASSPELAGYNEQFF. In nucleotides, the CDR3 is TGTGCCAGTAGTCCTGAACTAGCGGGGTACAATGAGCAGTTCTTC. The full variable domain, rest sourced from reference TRBV19 and TRBJ2-1, is DGGITQSPKYLFRKEGQNVTLSCEQNLNHDAMYWYRQDPGQGLRLIYYSQIVNDFQKGDIAEGYSVSREKKESFPLTVTSAQKNPTAFYLCASSPELAGYNEQFFGPGTRLTVL.

In its sample, this clone was seen many times. The genes are TRBV23-1 and TRBJ2-5; a possible D gene is TRBD2 (5 bases). TRBV23-1 is an ORF; its function is uncertain. The CDR3 has 16 amino acids. V lost 7 bases and J 2 bases, leaving 20 bases between the germline ends. CDR3 amino acids: CASTDGGGEGQETQYF. The CDR3 nucleotides read TGCGCCAGCACCGATGGAGGAGGCGAGGGTCAAGAGACCCAGTACTTC.

This chain uses TRBV25-1 with TRBJ1-1, with 8 bases that match TRBD1. With V trimmed by 4 bases and J by 4 bases, 5 bases remained unmatched. This CDR3 is 14 amino acids long. The germline CDR1 and CDR2 sequences are MGHDK and SYGVNS. Written as DNA, the CDR3 is TGTGCCAGCAGTGTGACAGGGGTTCGCACTGAAGCTTTCTTT. Residues: CASSVTGVRTEAFF.

The chain carries TRBV28 and TRBJ1-2, with 7 bases lining up with TRBD1. The CDR3 sequence is 16 residues long. The germline CDR1 and CDR2 sequences are MDHEN and SYDVKM. With 5 bases clipped from V and 4 bases from J, the junction kept 13 bases outside the gene matches. Here the CDR3 DNA reads TGTGCCAGCAGTCCAATCTACAGGGGTGACGGCTATGGCTACACCTTC. Encoded protein: CASSPIYRGDGYGYTF.

This clone was observed a few times. In DNA, the CDR3 is TGCGCCAGCAGCCAAGATAGGGGGGACTTCGCGGGAGCGATGTACAATGAGCAGTTCTTC. Its protein product is CASSQDRGDFAGAMYNEQFF. This sequence joins TRBV4-3 and TRBJ2-1; tentative D call: TRBD2 (7 bases). CDR1 and CDR2 from the germline V gene are LGHNA and YSLEER. V dropped 0 bases and J dropped 4 bases, with 25 bases sitting between them. This CDR3 comprises 20 residues.

The V and J genes are TRBV7-6 and TRBJ2-1; no firm D call. CDR1 and CDR2 (germline): SGHVS, FNYEAQ. The CDR3 has 13 amino acids. V dropped 1 base and J dropped 4 bases, with 5 bases sitting between them. CDR3 sequence (DNA): TGTGCCAGCAGCTTAGACAGATACAATGAGCAGTTCTTC. Its translation: CASSLDRYNEQFF. The full variable domain, with the rest looked up from reference TRBV7-6 and TRBJ2-1, is GAGVSQSPRYKVTKRGQDVALRCDPISGHVSLYWYRQALGQGPEFLTYFNYEAQQDKSGLPNDRFSAERPEGSISTLTIQRTEQRDSAMYRCASSLDRYNEQFFGPGTRLTVL.